What follows is one T cell receptor (beta chain) and its context. This record comes from a study of blood T cell repertoires in COVID-19. Study in general: The origin of the acute and convalescent COVID-19 samples was the United States, Italy and Spain. PBMCs, B-cell-depleted T cells, or T cells provided the cDNA or gDNA that made up the material.

V lost 3 bases to trimming and J lost 7 bases; unmatched junction nucleotides: 3. The CDR3 contains 14 residues. Looked up from germline, CDR1 is MNHNS and CDR2 is SASEGT. Study processing details: Quantification of nucleated cells was approximated via reference gene primer amplification. Clones were sequenced by immunoSEQ multiplex PCR, and TCRdb holds only the in-frame ones, with some missing. The DNA was the basis for D and trimming; V, J and clone size are from that table. The data contain about 220,000 clones, less than 90% of them singletons. This TCR was sampled from a man aged 25 to 40 with active or convalescent COVID-19. The chain recombines TRBV6-1 with TRBJ1-6; 7 nucleotides agree with TRBD1. Sequencing was done on a sample of peripheral blood. The CDR3 loop is CASSEGTVNSPLHF. In DNA, the CDR3 is TGTGCCAGCAGTGAGGGGACAGTGAATTCACCCCTCCACTTT.